This TCR beta chain was captured by sequencing in a study of blood T cell repertoires in COVID-19. At the level of the study: Spain, Italy and the United States supplied samples that represented acute and convalescent COVID-19. Sources were T cells, B-cell-depleted T cells, or PBMCs; the material itself was cDNA or gDNA.

This clone was detected only a few times. TCRdb's copy holds only in-frame clones and misses some; the assay was immunoSEQ multiplex PCR. The top ten hold approximately 2% of the sample, which has 100,000 to 150,000 clones, 60% to 80% seen once. CDR1 is GTSNPN, CDR2 SVGIG, per germline (reference sequence). The CDR3 length is 11 residues. The V gene lost 4 bases and the J gene lost 4 bases, with 8 bases spanning the gap. The chain carries TRBV30 and TRBJ2-7, with TRBD1 as a possible D gene (6 bases). This receptor was taken from a woman in her 70s with acute or convalescent COVID-19. Source material: peripheral blood. In DNA, the CDR3 is TGTGCCTGGACGACAGGTTACGAGCAGTACTTC. It is translated as CAWTTGYEQYF.